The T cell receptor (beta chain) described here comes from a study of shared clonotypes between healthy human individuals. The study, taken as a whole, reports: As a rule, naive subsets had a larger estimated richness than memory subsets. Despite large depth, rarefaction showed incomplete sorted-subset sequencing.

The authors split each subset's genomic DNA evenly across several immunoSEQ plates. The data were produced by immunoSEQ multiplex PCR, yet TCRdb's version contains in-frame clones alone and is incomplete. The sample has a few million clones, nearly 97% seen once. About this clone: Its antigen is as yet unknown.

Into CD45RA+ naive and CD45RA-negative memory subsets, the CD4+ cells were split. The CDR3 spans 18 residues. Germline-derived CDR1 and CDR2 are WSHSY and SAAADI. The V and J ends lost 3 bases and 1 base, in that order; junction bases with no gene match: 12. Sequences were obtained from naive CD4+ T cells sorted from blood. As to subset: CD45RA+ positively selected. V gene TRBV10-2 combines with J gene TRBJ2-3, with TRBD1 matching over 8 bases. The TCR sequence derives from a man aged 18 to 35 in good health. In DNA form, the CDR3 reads TGCGCCAGCAGTGAAGATAGGAGCCAGGGGGCAGGCACAGATACGCAGTATTTT. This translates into CASSEDRSQGAGTDTQYF.